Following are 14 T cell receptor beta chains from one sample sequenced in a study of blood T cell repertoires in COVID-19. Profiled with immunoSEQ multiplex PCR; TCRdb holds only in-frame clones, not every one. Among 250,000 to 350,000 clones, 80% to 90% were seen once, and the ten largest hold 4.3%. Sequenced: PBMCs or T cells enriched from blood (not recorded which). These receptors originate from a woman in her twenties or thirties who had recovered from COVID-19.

CDR3 nucleotide sequence: TGTGCCAGCAGCGAACCGGGACAGGGTAACGAGCAGTACTTC. Translated: CASSEPGQGNEQYF. This chain uses TRBV5-4 with TRBJ2-7; 9 bases align to TRBD1. The CDR3 is made up of 14 amino acids. V gave up 4 bases and J gave up 5 bases; unmatched junction bases: 7. The germline V gene encodes CDR1 SGHNT and CDR2 YYREEE (reference sequence).

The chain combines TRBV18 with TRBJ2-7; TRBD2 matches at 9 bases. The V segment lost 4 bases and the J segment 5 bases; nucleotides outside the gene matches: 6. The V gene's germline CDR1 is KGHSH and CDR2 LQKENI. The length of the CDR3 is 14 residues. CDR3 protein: CASSLMTSGNEQYF. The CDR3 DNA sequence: TGTGCCAGCTCACTTATGACTAGCGGAAACGAGCAGTACTTC.

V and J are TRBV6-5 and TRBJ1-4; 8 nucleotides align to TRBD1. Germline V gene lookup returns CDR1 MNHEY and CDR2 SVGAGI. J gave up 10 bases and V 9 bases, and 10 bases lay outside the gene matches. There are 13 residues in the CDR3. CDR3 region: CASKTGARGKLFF. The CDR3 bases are TGTGCCAGTAAGACAGGGGCGAGGGGAAAACTGTTTTTT.

CDR3: CATSREVRAYGYTF. The CDR3 DNA sequence: TGTGCCACCAGCAGAGAGGTTCGAGCATATGGCTACACCTTC. This chain links TRBV15 with TRBJ1-2; D not resolved. V lost 0 bases to trimming and J lost 5 bases, with 10 bases between them. The CDR3 length is 14 residues. The germline CDR1 and CDR2 sequences are LNHNV and YYDKDF (reference sequence).

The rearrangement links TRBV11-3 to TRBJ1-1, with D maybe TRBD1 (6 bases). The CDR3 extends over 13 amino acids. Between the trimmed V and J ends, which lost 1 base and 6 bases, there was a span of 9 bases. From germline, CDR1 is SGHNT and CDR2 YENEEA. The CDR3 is CASSLVGQSEAFF. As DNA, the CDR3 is TGTGCCAGCAGCTTAGTTGGACAGTCTGAAGCTTTCTTT.

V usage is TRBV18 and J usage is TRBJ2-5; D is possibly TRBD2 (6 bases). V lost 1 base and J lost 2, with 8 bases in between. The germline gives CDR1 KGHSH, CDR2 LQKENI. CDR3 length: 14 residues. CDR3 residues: CASSPLAAQETQYF. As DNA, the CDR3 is TGTGCCAGCTCACCACTAGCGGCACAAGAGACCCAGTACTTC.

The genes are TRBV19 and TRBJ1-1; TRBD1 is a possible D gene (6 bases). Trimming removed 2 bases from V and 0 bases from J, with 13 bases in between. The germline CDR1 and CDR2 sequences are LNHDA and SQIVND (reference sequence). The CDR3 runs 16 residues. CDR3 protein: CASSIKQGTMNTEAFF. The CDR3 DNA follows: TGTGCCAGTAGTATAAAGCAGGGGACGATGAACACTGAAGCTTTCTTT.

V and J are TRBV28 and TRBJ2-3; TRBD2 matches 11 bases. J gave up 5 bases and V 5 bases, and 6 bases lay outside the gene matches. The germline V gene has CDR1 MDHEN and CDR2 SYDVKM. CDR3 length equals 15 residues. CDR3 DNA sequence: TGTGCCAGCAGTAGGCTAGCGGGGGGCCTAGATACGCAGTATTTT. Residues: CASSRLAGGLDTQYF.

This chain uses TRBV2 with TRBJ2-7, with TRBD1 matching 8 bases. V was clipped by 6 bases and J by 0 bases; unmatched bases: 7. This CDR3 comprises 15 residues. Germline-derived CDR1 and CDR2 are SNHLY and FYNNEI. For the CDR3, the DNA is TGTGCCAGCAGGAACACAGGGGGAGGCTCCTACGAGCAGTACTTC. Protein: CASRNTGGGSYEQYF.

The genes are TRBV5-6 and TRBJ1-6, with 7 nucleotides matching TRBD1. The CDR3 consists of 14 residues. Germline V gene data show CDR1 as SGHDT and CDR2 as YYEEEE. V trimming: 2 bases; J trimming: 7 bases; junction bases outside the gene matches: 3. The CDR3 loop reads CASSFRDSNSPLHF. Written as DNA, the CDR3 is TGTGCCAGCAGCTTCCGGGACAGCAATTCACCCCTCCACTTT.

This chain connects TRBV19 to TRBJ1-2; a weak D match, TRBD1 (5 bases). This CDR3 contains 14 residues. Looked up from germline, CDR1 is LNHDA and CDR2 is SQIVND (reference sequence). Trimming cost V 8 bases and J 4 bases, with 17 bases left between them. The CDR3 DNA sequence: TGTGCCAGTGATAATTCTCGGGGGTTCTATGGCTACACCTTC. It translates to CASDNSRGFYGYTF.

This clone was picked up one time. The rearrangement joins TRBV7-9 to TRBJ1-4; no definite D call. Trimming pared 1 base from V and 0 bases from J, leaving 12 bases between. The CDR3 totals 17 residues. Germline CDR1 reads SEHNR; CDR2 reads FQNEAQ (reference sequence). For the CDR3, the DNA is TGTGCCAGCAGCTTAGGATCGGGGTTTGCAACTAATGAAAAACTGTTTTTT. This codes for CASSLGSGFATNEKLFF.

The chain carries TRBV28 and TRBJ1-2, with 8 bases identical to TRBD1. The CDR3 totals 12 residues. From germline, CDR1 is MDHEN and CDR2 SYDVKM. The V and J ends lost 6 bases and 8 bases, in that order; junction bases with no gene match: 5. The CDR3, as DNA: TGTGCCAGCAGGGTGGACAGGGAGGGCTACACCTTC. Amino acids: CASRVDREGYTF.

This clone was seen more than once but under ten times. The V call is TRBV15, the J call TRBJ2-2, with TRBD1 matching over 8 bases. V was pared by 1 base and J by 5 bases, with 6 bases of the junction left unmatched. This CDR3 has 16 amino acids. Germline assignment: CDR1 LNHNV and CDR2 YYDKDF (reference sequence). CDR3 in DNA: TGTGCCACCAGCAGAGGGGCGACAGGGGAAACCGGGGAGCTGTTTTTT. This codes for CATSRGATGETGELFF.